The 8 T cell receptor beta chains below were found in one sample sequenced in a study of response to subunit inactivated influenza vaccine. TCRdb reanalysed the RT-PCR reads using MiXCR and keeps one entry per CDR3 protein. The sample has 710,000 or so distinct CDR3 sequences, about a sixth seen once. Source: PBMCs from blood, taken about 12 days after vaccination. These receptor sequences come from a man aged 50 to 59 who received an inactivated influenza vaccine.

The rearrangement links TRBV14 to TRBJ1-2; perhaps TRBD1 as D (5 bases). V lost 3 bases and J 6 bases, leaving 20 bases between the germline ends. The CDR3 runs to 16 residues. In germline, CDR1 is SGHDN, CDR2 FVKESK. The CDR3 sequence is CASSQAKWGRLDGYTF. The CDR3 DNA follows: TGTGCCAGCAGCCAGGCCAAATGGGGACGGTTGGATGGCTACACCTTC.

This chain connects TRBV12-2 to TRBJ1-4. TRBV12-2 is designated a pseudogene. CDR3 size: 17 residues. The CDR3 coding sequence is TGTGCAAGTCGCTTAGCCGTGCGGAAGGCCCCTAATGAAAAACTGTTTTTT. It encodes CASRLAVRKAPNEKLFF.

This clonotype was picked up a small number of times. The gene calls are TRBV20-1 and TRBJ2-1; 14 nucleotides match TRBD2. Per the germline V gene, CDR1 is DFQATT and CDR2 is SNEGSKA (reference sequence). Germline trimming cut 3 bases from V and 7 bases from J; bases unmatched to any gene: 5. The CDR3 covers 15 residues. CDR3 residues: CSASDRTSGRNEQFF. CDR3 sequence (DNA): TGCAGTGCTAGTGATAGGACTAGCGGGAGGAATGAGCAGTTCTTC.

There are a few counts of this clonotype. The chain links TRBV25-1 to TRBJ2-5; D ambiguous. Between the trimmed V and J ends, which lost 5 bases and 4 bases, there was a span of 14 bases. The CDR3 totals 14 residues. Germline CDR1 is MGHDK and CDR2 is SYGVNS. The chain's CDR3 is CASSYTAPRETQYF. The DNA for the CDR3 is TGTGCCAGCAGTTATACGGCCCCGAGAGAGACCCAGTACTTC.

This clonotype was detected only once. The chain links TRBV6-1 to TRBJ2-7; no reliable D call. The germline gives CDR1 MNHNS, CDR2 SASEGT. The CDR3 is made up of 13 amino acids. V shed 5 bases and J shed 6 bases, with 14 bases lying between them. This CDR3 is CASSRPLKGEQYF. CDR3 sequence (DNA): TGTGCCAGCAGTAGACCCCTAAAGGGCGAGCAGTACTTC.

This rearrangement joins TRBV5-1 to TRBJ1-2; a possible D gene is TRBD1 (6 bases). This CDR3 comprises 13 residues. CDR1 and CDR2 (germline): SGHRS, YFSETQ. V lost 1 base and J 8 bases, leaving 12 bases between the germline ends. The CDR3 DNA is TGCGCCAGCAGCTTGTCGGACAGAAGCGGCTACACCTTC. This translates into CASSLSDRSGYTF.

The chain combines TRBV5-1 with TRBJ1-2; D is unresolved. Germline V lookup: CDR1 SGHRS, CDR2 YFSETQ. With 4 bases removed from V and 5 bases from J, the gap between germline ends came to 18 bases. CDR3 length: 15 amino acids. Here the CDR3 reads CASSPDLLSMYGYTF. The CDR3 nucleotides read TGCGCCAGCAGCCCGGACCTCCTTAGTATGTATGGCTACACCTTC.

This clonotype was seen a few times. This chain's CDR3 is CASSLMDRAVETQYF. The CDR3 bases are TGTGCCAGCAGCCTCATGGACAGGGCCGTGGAGACCCAGTACTTC. The chain is built from TRBV9 and TRBJ2-5, with 8 bases fitting TRBD1. V lost 4 bases and J lost 5; bases outside the gene matches: 10. The CDR3 length is 15 residues. In germline, CDR1 is SGDLS, CDR2 YYNGEE.